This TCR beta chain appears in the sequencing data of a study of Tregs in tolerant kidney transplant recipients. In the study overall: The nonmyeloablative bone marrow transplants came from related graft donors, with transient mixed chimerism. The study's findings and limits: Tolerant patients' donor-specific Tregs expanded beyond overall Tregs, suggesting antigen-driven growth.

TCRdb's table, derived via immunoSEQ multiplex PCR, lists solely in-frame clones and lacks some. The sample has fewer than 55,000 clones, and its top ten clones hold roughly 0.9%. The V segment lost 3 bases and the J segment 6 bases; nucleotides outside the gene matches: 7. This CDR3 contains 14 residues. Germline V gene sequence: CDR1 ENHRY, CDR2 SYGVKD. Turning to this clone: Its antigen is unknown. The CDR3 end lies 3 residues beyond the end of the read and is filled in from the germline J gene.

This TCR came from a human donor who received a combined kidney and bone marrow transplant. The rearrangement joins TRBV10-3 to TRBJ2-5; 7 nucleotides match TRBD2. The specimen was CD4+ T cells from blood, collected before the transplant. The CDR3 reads CAISEAGKEKTQYF. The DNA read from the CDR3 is TGTGCCATCAGTGAAGCGGGGAAAGAGAAGACC.